The 31 T cell receptor beta chains below were found in one sample sequenced in a study of blood T cell repertoires in COVID-19. The repertoire was sequenced with immunoSEQ multiplex PCR; TCRdb's copy has only in-frame clones and lacks some. The table records around 300,000 clones, approximately 85% of them present only once. The specimen was peripheral blood. These receptors all stem from a woman in her 70s with acute or convalescent COVID-19.

The rearrangement links TRBV9 to TRBJ1-5; 7 nucleotides line up with TRBD1. The V gene's germline CDR1 is SGDLS and CDR2 YYNGEE. CDR3 length equals 14 residues. The trim removed 0 bases at V and 10 bases at J, leaving 7 bases unmatched. The CDR3 nucleotides read TGTGCCAGCAGCGTAGAGGGGGCGAGGGGACCCCAGCATTTT. This sequence encodes CASSVEGARGPQHF.

This clone has a handful of counts. The rearrangement joins TRBV7-2 to TRBJ1-1; D uncertain. Germline values: CDR1 SGHTA, CDR2 FQGNSA. Trimming shortened V by 1 base and J by 4 bases, and 19 bases separated the two germline ends. The CDR3 sequence is 17 residues long. The CDR3 nucleotides read TGTGCCAGCAGCTTAGATGGTCGGACTCCGGCGAGCACTGAAGCTTTCTTT. This gives the protein CASSLDGRTPASTEAFF.

The DNA of the CDR3 is TGTGCCAGCAGTGAAAACACGTTCTATGGCTACACCTTC. Translated, it gives CASSENTFYGYTF. The V and J genes are TRBV25-1 and TRBJ1-2, with D uncertain. The ends were cut back, 2 bases at V and 4 bases at J, with 8 bases in the middle. The CDR3 sequence is 13 residues long. Germline V gene lookup returns CDR1 MGHDK and CDR2 SYGVNS.

The J gene is TRBJ1-4, the V gene TRBV19; no definite D call. The length of the CDR3 is 14 residues. Between the trimmed V and J ends, which lost 10 bases and 8 bases, there was a span of 20 bases. Germline V gene lookup returns CDR1 LNHDA and CDR2 SQIVND (reference sequence). The DNA of the CDR3 is TGTGCCACCTCAAAACGGGAAGCGGGGGAAAAACTGTTTTTT. Translation gives CATSKREAGEKLFF.

The chain uses TRBV2 and TRBJ1-4; a possible D gene is TRBD1 (6 bases). The CDR3 covers 15 residues. From germline, CDR1 is SNHLY and CDR2 FYNNEI. Trimming pared 2 bases from V and 4 bases from J, leaving 11 bases between. The CDR3 region is CASSEQGLGNEKLFF. For the CDR3, the DNA is TGTGCCAGCAGTGAACAGGGGTTGGGTAATGAAAAACTGTTTTTT.

CDR3 DNA sequence: TGTGCCAGCAGGGGCCGGGGTATGTACGAGCAGTACTTC. Its translation: CASRGRGMYEQYF. The gene calls are TRBV2 and TRBJ2-7; D is perhaps TRBD2 (5 bases). This CDR3 comprises 13 residues. Germline V gene data show CDR1 as SNHLY and CDR2 as FYNNEI. The V end lost 6 bases, the J end lost 4 bases, and 13 bases lay between the germline ends.

V is TRBV5-1 and J is TRBJ1-3; 9 nucleotides agree with TRBD1. Germline loops: CDR1 SGHRS, CDR2 YFSETQ. V trimming: 4 bases; J trimming: 7 bases; junction bases outside the gene matches: 9. The CDR3 totals 15 residues. CDR3 nucleotide sequence: TGCGCCAGCAGCGCGACCGGGACAGGGTTCAACACCATATATTTT. It encodes CASSATGTGFNTIYF.

The rearrangement joins TRBV12-3 or TRBV12-4 to TRBJ1-4, with D perhaps matching TRBD1 (5 bases). The CDR3 has 12 amino acids. V gave up 5 bases and J gave up 11 bases, with 12 bases separating them. CDR3 amino acids: CASSGAGLKLFF. For the CDR3, the DNA is TGTGCCAGCAGTGGGGCAGGTTTGAAACTGTTTTTT.

V is TRBV18 and J is TRBJ1-1; D possibly corresponds to TRBD1 (5 bases). CDR3 length equals 11 residues. Deletions cut 5 bases from V and 7 bases from J, with 8 bases between. Germline V gives CDR1 KGHSH, CDR2 LQKENI. CDR3 in DNA: TGTGCCAGCTCAGAACAGGTTGAAGCTTTCTTT. It specifies CASSEQVEAFF.

This clone was picked up a small number of times. V is TRBV5-4 and J is TRBJ2-7; 10 nucleotides align to TRBD2. The CDR3 covers 16 residues. Germline V gives CDR1 SGHNT, CDR2 YYREEE (reference sequence). Trimming took 4 bases from V and 5 from J; bases not matched to a gene: 12. CDR3 nucleotides: TGTGCCAGCAGCCCCGCGGTAGCGGGGGGTATGAACGAGCAGTACTTC. This codes for CASSPAVAGGMNEQYF.

V gene TRBV19 combines with J gene TRBJ1-2, with TRBD1 as a possible D gene (5 bases). Germline V gives CDR1 LNHDA, CDR2 SQIVND (reference sequence). V was cut by 7 bases and J by 0 bases, with 9 bases left in between. The CDR3 has 13 residues. The CDR3 loop reads CASKGRANYGYTF. CDR3 nucleotide sequence: TGTGCCAGTAAAGGCAGGGCTAACTATGGCTACACCTTC.

The chain joins TRBV5-1 to TRBJ2-1; D gene ambiguous. CDR1 SGHRS and CDR2 YFSETQ come from the germline V gene. The CDR3 is 14 residues long. Trimming took 4 bases from V and 0 from J, leaving 8 bases between them. The CDR3 protein is CASSAVSSYNEQFF. As DNA, the CDR3 is TGCGCCAGCAGCGCGGTGAGCTCCTACAATGAGCAGTTCTTC.

This chain joins TRBV5-1 and TRBJ2-1; maybe TRBD1 (6 bases). The CDR3 length is 17 residues. Germline V CDR1 and CDR2: SGHRS, YFSETQ. Trimming took off 0 bases at V and 4 bases at J, with 17 bases between the two ends. In nucleotides, the CDR3 is TGCGCCAGCAGCTTGGCCTCCGGCAGGGGTTCGTACAATGAGCAGTTCTTC. Its translation: CASSLASGRGSYNEQFF.

The chain joins TRBV10-3 to TRBJ2-5, with 7 bases identical to TRBD1. Germline V gene sequence: CDR1 ENHRY, CDR2 SYGVKD. J lost 5 bases, V lost 4 bases, and 7 bases had no gene match. This CDR3 comprises 14 residues. CDR3 sequence reads: CAISARQGDETQYF. As DNA, the CDR3 is TGTGCCATCAGTGCGCGGCAGGGGGATGAGACCCAGTACTTC.

The J gene is TRBJ1-6, the V gene TRBV2; the D is unclear. The CDR3 sequence is 12 residues long. Trimming shortened V by 4 bases and J by 9 bases, and 7 bases separated the two germline ends. The germline V gene has CDR1 SNHLY and CDR2 FYNNEI. CDR3 nucleotide sequence: TGTGCCAGCAGTGGACTTAGTTCACCCCTCCACTTT. This gives the protein CASSGLSSPLHF.

The chain uses TRBV3-1 (or the pseudogene TRBV3-2) and TRBJ2-2; D uncertain. CDR1 is LGHDT, CDR2 YNNKEL, per germline (reference sequence). V lost 4 bases, J lost 4 bases, and 4 bases lay in between. The CDR3 spans 12 residues. The CDR3 is CASSLGTGELFF. The CDR3, as DNA: TGTGCCAGCAGCCTCGGCACCGGGGAGCTGTTTTTT.

This chain connects TRBV5-6 to TRBJ2-5; D not resolved. The CDR3 has 17 residues. Germline values: CDR1 SGHDT, CDR2 YYEEEE. The ends were cut back, 0 bases at V and 2 bases at J, with 17 bases in the middle. CDR3 DNA sequence: TGTGCCAGCAGCTTGGGGTGGCAGATGGCCCAACAAGAGACCCAGTACTTC. Translated: CASSLGWQMAQQETQYF. The full variable domain, completed using reference TRBV5-6 and TRBJ2-5, is DAGVTQSPTHLIKTRGQQVTLRCSPKSGHDTVSWYQQALGQGPQFIFQYYEEEERQRGNFPDRFSGHQFPNYSSELNVNALLLGDSALYLCASSLGWQMAQQETQYFGPGTRLLVL.

The rearrangement uses TRBV5-4 and TRBJ2-1; TRBD2 is a possible D gene (6 bases). V gave up 7 bases and J gave up 4 bases, with 15 bases separating them. The V gene's germline CDR1 is SGHNT and CDR2 YYREEE (reference sequence). This CDR3 has 14 residues. The CDR3 reads CASREAGTYNEQFF. In nucleotides, the CDR3 is TGTGCCAGCCGAGAGGCGGGGACTTACAATGAGCAGTTCTTC. The full variable domain, in which reference TRBV5-4 and TRBJ2-1 provide the parts outside the CDR3, is ETGVTQSPTHLIKTRGQQVTLRCSSQSGHNTVSWYQQALGQGPQFIFQYYREEENGRGNFPPRFSGLQFPNYSSELNVNALELDDSALYLCASREAGTYNEQFFGPGTRLTVL.

V and J are TRBV28 and TRBJ1-5; 8 bases are shared with TRBD1. This CDR3 comprises 15 residues. Losses at the gene ends were 2 bases for V and 2 bases for J; bases not matched to a gene: 2. The V gene's germline CDR1 is MDHEN and CDR2 SYDVKM. The CDR3 bases are TGTGCCAGCAGTTTAGGGGACAGGCGCAATCAGCCCCAGCATTTT. Its protein is CASSLGDRRNQPQHF.

The CDR3 reads CASSLGQGDSGNTIYF. As DNA, the CDR3 is TGTGCCAGCAGCTTAGGACAGGGGGACTCTGGAAACACCATATATTTT. The chain carries TRBV7-9 and TRBJ1-3; TRBD1 agrees at 9 bases. Per germline, CDR1 SEHNR and CDR2 FQNEAQ (reference sequence). The CDR3 covers 16 residues. V was pared by 1 base and J by 0 bases, with 1 base of the junction left unmatched.

The J gene is TRBJ2-5, the V gene TRBV18; 9 nucleotides agree with TRBD1. V lost 3 bases and J lost 5; bases outside the gene matches: 7. This CDR3 spans 15 amino acids. Germline CDR1 and CDR2: KGHSH and LQKENI. The CDR3 spells CASSPGQGRVETQYF. The CDR3 DNA follows: TGTGCCAGCTCACCGGGACAGGGTAGGGTCGAGACCCAGTACTTC.

V is TRBV5-1 and J is TRBJ1-3; 7 nucleotides agree with TRBD1. V lost 7 bases to trimming and J lost 6 bases; unmatched junction nucleotides: 4. The CDR3 covers 12 residues. Germline CDR1 and CDR2: SGHRS and YFSETQ. The DNA for the CDR3 is TGCGCCAGCCAGGGACAGAAAAACACCATATATTTT. The encoded protein is CASQGQKNTIYF.

This chain connects TRBV6-5 to TRBJ1-3; 7 positions match TRBD1. Trimming at V came to 5 bases and at J to 4 bases, leaving 8 bases not matched to a gene. This CDR3 region has 15 residues. Germline CDR1 MNHEY, CDR2 SVGAGI. CDR3 amino acids: CASSRDSPPGNTIYF. CDR3 sequence (DNA): TGTGCCAGCAGTCGGGACAGCCCGCCCGGAAACACCATATATTTT.

This clone was recorded once. The chain carries TRBV28 and TRBJ2-5, with TRBD1 as a possible D gene (5 bases). CDR3 size: 15 residues. Trimming took off 2 bases at V and 4 bases at J, with 14 bases between the two ends. Per the germline V gene, CDR1 is MDHEN and CDR2 is SYDVKM. The CDR3 DNA follows: TGTGCCAGCAGTTTACGCCGGACACCTACAGAGACCCAGTACTTC. This translates into CASSLRRTPTETQYF.

The chain uses TRBV9 and TRBJ1-4; no clear D gene. Germline CDR1 SGDLS, CDR2 YYNGEE. The CDR3 is 15 residues long. Trimming shortened V by 2 bases and J by 8 bases, and 16 bases separated the two germline ends. For the CDR3, the DNA is TGTGCCAGCAGCGTTCAGGCGGGGAGCCAAGAAAAACTGTTTTTT. It specifies CASSVQAGSQEKLFF.

The rearrangement links TRBV21-1 to TRBJ1-1; the D segment call TRBD1 is taken from the table without a DNA check. TRBV21-1 is marked as a pseudogene. This CDR3 spans 17 amino acids. CDR3 DNA: TGTGCCAGCAGCAAAGCGCTTTCGGAGGGGGCGGGCACTGAAGCTTTCTTT. It is translated as CASSKALSEGAGTEAFF.

This clone has only one observation. The J gene is TRBJ2-7, the V gene TRBV28, with D perhaps TRBD2 (6 bases). Per germline, CDR1 MDHEN and CDR2 SYDVKM. The CDR3 is 14 residues long. Trimming left V 3 bases short and J 6 bases short, with 15 bases between. The CDR3 nucleotides read TGTGCCAGCAGTTTCGGCCGACTAGTAAGCGAGCAGTACTTC. Its translation: CASSFGRLVSEQYF.

V is TRBV30 and J is TRBJ1-4; unclear D gene. V was clipped by 1 base and J by 5 bases, with 17 bases between them. This CDR3 contains 16 residues. From germline, CDR1 is GTSNPN and CDR2 SVGIG (reference sequence). The CDR3 DNA reads TGTGCCTGGAGTGGACATCTTGTGAGGGTGAATGAAAAACTGTTTTTT. This gives the protein CAWSGHLVRVNEKLFF.

This clone was observed a single time. The CDR3 reads CASSIVAGSYEQYF. CDR3 DNA sequence: TGTGCCAGTAGTATTGTTGCAGGGTCCTACGAGCAGTACTTC. The chain has TRBV19 and TRBJ2-7; maybe TRBD1 (5 bases). Trimming removed 3 bases at V and 1 base at J, with 10 bases between. CDR3 length: 14 residues. Germline values: CDR1 LNHDA, CDR2 SQIVND (reference sequence).

This clone was counted once. This chain connects TRBV18 to TRBJ1-2; 7 bases align to TRBD1. The trim removed 0 bases at V and 0 bases at J, leaving 7 bases unmatched. Germline CDR1 is KGHSH and CDR2 is LQKENI. The CDR3 totals 17 residues. Here the CDR3 DNA reads TGTGCCAGCTCACCACCGGGTAGGACAGGTTCTAACTATGGCTACACCTTC. Protein sequence: CASSPPGRTGSNYGYTF.

J is TRBJ2-5 and V is TRBV5-5, with a weak D call TRBD2 (7 bases). Germline CDR1 reads SGHKS; CDR2 reads YYEKEE (reference sequence). This CDR3 comprises 15 residues. Deletions cut 3 bases from V and 5 bases from J, with 17 bases between. CDR3 sequence: CASSSSWGGMETQYF. CDR3 nucleotides: TGTGCCAGCAGCTCATCGTGGGGGGGCATGGAGACCCAGTACTTC.